This TCR beta chain came from a study of patients with pleural tuberculosis. TCRdb recomputed calls from the reads with MiXCR, one row per CDR3 protein. The sample has 40,000 to 55,000 distinct CDR3 sequences; about 7.9% are singletons. This clonotype has a count of ten or more. This CDR3 spans 16 amino acids. Germline-derived CDR1 and CDR2 are DFQATT and SNEGSKA (reference sequence). J was trimmed by 7 bases and V by 5 bases; bases with no gene match: 11. The chain combines TRBV20-1 with TRBJ2-1; 13 bases match TRBD2. This clonotype originated in a human donor with pleural tuberculosis. The CDR3 here is CSADIILAGGGNEQFF. The CDR3 region has the DNA TGCAGTGCTGACATTATACTAGCGGGAGGGGGAAATGAGCAGTTCTTC.